The T cell receptor (beta chain) under discussion was sequenced for a study of T cells expressing NK-cell markers. Study at large: Sorted CD3+CD56+NKG2C+, CD3+CD56+NKG2C- and CD3+CD56-NKG2C+ T cells supplied TCR beta repertoires.

The CDR3 is 15 residues long. Germline V gives CDR1 SGDLS, CDR2 YYNGEE. About this clonotype itself: Its matching antigen is unknown.

General observations from the study: Nothing established the HCMV specificity of expanded NKG2C+ T cell clones. Dominant NKG2C+ clonotype frequencies of 1.0-7.0% of CD8+ T cells were measured in more than 5 donors.

UMI-tagged 5'RACE template switching yielded the TCR beta cDNA. TCRdb reprocessed the 5' RACE reads; each CDR3 protein has one entry and no DNA is given. The sample is made up of about 450,000 distinct CDR3 sequences, and the top ten hold less than 7.5% of it. The sample was blood T cells: a sorted CD56 or NKG2C T cell subset, CD4+ or CD8+ T cells, or bulk PBMC T cells (not recorded which). The TCR comes from a woman between 18 and 70 years old in good health. The chain links TRBV9 to TRBJ2-7; the D call of TRBD1 rests on TCRdb alone, since no DNA is present to check it. The CDR3 loop reads CASSVQGATTYEQYF.